These 2 T cell receptor beta chains originate from one sample sequenced in a study of shared clonotypes between healthy human individuals. Libraries were prepared by immunoSEQ multiplex PCR; TCRdb keeps only in-frame clonotypes and omits some of them. The data show 950,000 to 1,100,000 clones, more than 75% seen once. The sample comprised memory CD4+ T cells from PBMCs. Subset noted: CD45RA-negative fraction. The receptors originated from a man between 18 and 29 years old in good health. Some clones in this sample may be carry-over from other donors' samples.

This clone was observed a handful of times. The chain links TRBV7-2 to TRBJ1-1, with 8 positions matching TRBD1. The CDR3 has 14 amino acids. With 5 bases clipped from V and 3 bases from J, the junction kept 5 bases outside the gene matches. CDR1 and CDR2 (germline): SGHTA, FQGNSA. This CDR3 is CASSLQTGDTEAFF. In DNA, the CDR3 is TGTGCCAGCAGCCTCCAGACAGGGGACACTGAAGCTTTCTTT. The full variable domain, rest sourced from reference TRBV7-2 and TRBJ1-1, is GAGVSQSPSNKVTEKGKDVELRCDPISGHTALYWYRQSLGQGLEFLIYFQGNSAPDKSGLPSDRFSAERTGGSVSTLTIQRTQQEDSAVYLCASSLQTGDTEAFFGQGTRLTVV.

The genes are TRBV7-2 and TRBJ2-5, with 7 bases identical to TRBD2. The J call may be incorrect, as the DNA end agrees better with TRBJ2-7. The CDR3 extends over 16 amino acids. CDR1 and CDR2 from the germline V gene are SGHTA and FQGNSA. CDR3 region: CASSSQSAGEAYEQYF. The CDR3 bases are TGTGCCAGCAGCTCCCAATCGGCGGGAGAGGCATACGAGCAGTACTTC.